These T cell receptor beta chains were read from a single sample in a study of blood T cell repertoires in COVID-19. Profiled with immunoSEQ multiplex PCR; TCRdb holds only in-frame clones, not every one. The sample contains 100,000 to 150,000 clones, 75% to 80% of which appear only once. The specimen was peripheral blood. These receptors were obtained from a human donor in a cohort sampled during active COVID-19. Both conserved end residues are part of each CDR3. The D gene is left open where the match is weak. Clone size is stated in some rows and not others, as once, few, many or a class when expanded.

DNA: TGTGCCAGCAGCCCCCTCGGGGGGGCCCCTGGGGCCAACGTCCTGACTTTC
CDR3: CASSPLGGAPGANVLTF
size: -
D: TRBD2
V: TRBV9
J: TRBJ2-6

DNA: TGTGCCAGCAAAATACAGGGCGAGACTAATGAAAAACTGTTTTTT
CDR3: CASKIQGETNEKLFF
size: once
D: -
V: TRBV6-5
J: TRBJ1-4

DNA: TGTGCCAGCAGCGCCCCGGGACTAGCGGTTCAAGAGACCCAGTACTTC
CDR3: CASSAPGLAVQETQYF
size: once
D: TRBD2
V: TRBV5-4
J: TRBJ2-5

DNA: TGTGCCAGCAGCCCGCGTCTTCAGGGGGCCTCTGGCTACACCTTC
CDR3: CASSPRLQGASGYTF
size: -
D: TRBD1
V: TRBV3-1/TRBV3-2
J: TRBJ1-2

DNA: TGTGCCAGCAGCTTAGGGGGCCAAGTCTACGAGCAGTACTTC
CDR3: CASSLGGQVYEQYF
size: few
D: -
V: TRBV7-2
J: TRBJ2-7

DNA: TGTGCCATCAGTGACCGGACAGGGGGGAACGAGCAGTACTTC
CDR3: CAISDRTGGNEQYF
size: -
D: TRBD1
V: TRBV10-3
J: TRBJ2-7

DNA: TGTGCCAGCAGTTCCCCCCGGCAGGGGGCATCGTACGAGCAGTACTTC
CDR3: CASSSPRQGASYEQYF
size: -
D: TRBD1
V: TRBV28
J: TRBJ2-7

DNA: TGTGCCAGCTGGGAAGGCGGGCCAGCCTCGGGCGAGCAGTACTTC
CDR3: CASWEGGPASGEQYF
size: once
D: -
V: TRBV27
J: TRBJ2-7

DNA: TGTGCCAGCAGCCCCCGTGACTCACCGGCTAACTATGGCTACACCTTC
CDR3: CASSPRDSPANYGYTF
size: -
D: -
V: TRBV7-8
J: TRBJ1-2

DNA: TGTGCCAGCAGTGATCGGGGAGGCAATCAGCCCCAGCATTTT
CDR3: CASSDRGGNQPQHF
size: -
D: -
V: TRBV2
J: TRBJ1-5

DNA: TGTGCCAGCAGTTACTTCGCCCGGGGGACCTACGAGCAGTACTTC
CDR3: CASSYFARGTYEQYF
size: -
D: -
V: TRBV6-5
J: TRBJ2-7

DNA: TGTGCCAGCAGTTTAACCAATGCAGCTCCCGGGAATCAGCCCCAGCATTTT
CDR3: CASSLTNAAPGNQPQHF
size: few
D: -
V: TRBV27
J: TRBJ1-5

DNA: TGTGCCACCAGTGATTTCGACAGCTACGAGCAGTACTTC
CDR3: CATSDFDSYEQYF
size: -
D: -
V: TRBV24-1
J: TRBJ2-7

DNA: TGTGCCAGCAGCCAAGTAGGGGGTGAGCAGTACTTC
CDR3: CASSQVGGEQYF
size: -
D: -
V: TRBV4-2
J: TRBJ2-7

DNA: TGTGCCAGCAGCCAAGTATCAGGGGGCTACGAGCAGTACTTC
CDR3: CASSQVSGGYEQYF
size: -
D: TRBD1
V: TRBV4-2
J: TRBJ2-7

DNA: TGTGCCAGCAGCCTTCGGGACACCGGGGAGCTGTTTTTT
CDR3: CASSLRDTGELFF
size: -
D: -
V: TRBV12-3/TRBV12-4
J: TRBJ2-2

DNA: TGTGCCAGCAGTTGGGACAGCGACTATGGCTACACCTTC
CDR3: CASSWDSDYGYTF
size: few
D: TRBD1
V: TRBV2
J: TRBJ1-2

DNA: TGTGCCAGCAGTTACTACTTCGACAGGGTTGGCGAGCAGTACTTC
CDR3: CASSYYFDRVGEQYF
size: once
D: TRBD1
V: TRBV6-5
J: TRBJ2-7

DNA: TGTGCCAGCGTCGTAGGGGACTACCTTCTGGGGCAGTTCTTC
CDR3: CASVVGDYLLGQFF
size: -
D: TRBD2
V: TRBV2
J: TRBJ2-1

DNA: TGTGCCAGTAGTATATCCCAGGGTATCGGTAATGAAAAACTGTTTTTT
CDR3: CASSISQGIGNEKLFF
size: -
D: -
V: TRBV19
J: TRBJ1-4

DNA: TGCAGCGTCTGGACAGACTATGGCTACACCTTC
CDR3: CSVWTDYGYTF
size: -
D: -
V: TRBV29-1
J: TRBJ1-2

DNA: TGTGCCAGCAGTGAAGAGGTGACAGGGGGCTACGAGCAGTACTTC
CDR3: CASSEEVTGGYEQYF
size: -
D: TRBD1
V: TRBV6-1
J: TRBJ2-7

DNA: TGTGCCAGCAGCCCAAGTCTACTAGCGGGGGGCACAGATACGCAGTATTTT
CDR3: CASSPSLLAGGTDTQYF
size: -
D: TRBD2
V: TRBV3-1/TRBV3-2
J: TRBJ2-3

DNA: TGCAGCGTTCGGACAGATCAACGATCCGGGGAGCAGTACTTC
CDR3: CSVRTDQRSGEQYF
size: once
D: -
V: TRBV29-1
J: TRBJ2-7

DNA: TGTGCCAGCAGCACAGATCAGGGACTAGCGTACTTC
CDR3: CASSTDQGLAYF
size: once
D: TRBD2
V: TRBV7-9
J: TRBJ2-7

DNA: TGTGCCAGCTCACCGAGCTGGGAGTACGAGCAGTACTTC
CDR3: CASSPSWEYEQYF
size: few
D: -
V: TRBV18
J: TRBJ2-7

DNA: TGTGCCAGTAGTTCCCTAGACGAGCAGTACTTC
CDR3: CASSSLDEQYF
size: -
D: -
V: TRBV19
J: TRBJ2-7

DNA: TGCAGTGCTAGTGGAGTGGACAGGGAGGGCGAGCAGTACTTC
CDR3: CSASGVDREGEQYF
size: -
D: -
V: TRBV20-1
J: TRBJ2-7

DNA: TGTGCCAGCAGTAACCTCGGGGAAATATATGGCTACACCTTC
CDR3: CASSNLGEIYGYTF
size: medium-sized
D: -
V: TRBV6-5
J: TRBJ1-2

DNA: TGTGCCAGCAGTACGGGCTACGAGCAGTACTTC
CDR3: CASSTGYEQYF
size: -
D: -
V: TRBV27
J: TRBJ2-7

DNA: TGTGCCAGCAGCCATACTAGGGGCTACACCTTC
CDR3: CASSHTRGYTF
size: -
D: -
V: TRBV5-4
J: TRBJ1-2

DNA: TGCGCCAGCAGCTTGTCCCAAAGGGGGCCGTACGAGCAGTACTTC
CDR3: CASSLSQRGPYEQYF
size: -
D: TRBD1
V: TRBV5-1
J: TRBJ2-7

DNA: TGTGCCAGGGAGGACAGGGGGAGTGAAAAACTGTTTTTT
CDR3: CAREDRGSEKLFF
size: few
D: TRBD1
V: TRBV2
J: TRBJ1-4

DNA: TGTGCCAGCAGTTTACTAGCAGCCGAGCAGTACTTC
CDR3: CASSLLAAEQYF
size: -
D: -
V: TRBV28
J: TRBJ2-7

DNA: TGTGCCAGCAGTCCCTTCCAGGGGGCGCGTAATGAAAAACTGTTTTTT
CDR3: CASSPFQGARNEKLFF
size: -
D: TRBD1
V: TRBV28
J: TRBJ1-4

DNA: TGTGCCAGCACCGAAAGCGGGGGACGAGGGAATACGCAGTATTTT
CDR3: CASTESGGRGNTQYF
size: -
D: TRBD2
V: TRBV27
J: TRBJ2-3

DNA: TGTGCCAGCAGCTTACATTGGGCAAACACAGGGGGAATATATGGCTACACCTTC
CDR3: CASSLHWANTGGIYGYTF
size: once
D: TRBD1
V: TRBV5-5
J: TRBJ1-2

DNA: TGTGCCATCAGTGAGGAGACTAACTATGGCTACACCTTC
CDR3: CAISEETNYGYTF
size: -
D: -
V: TRBV10-3
J: TRBJ1-2

DNA: TGTGCCAGCAGCCGTGATGGTCTCGAAGGGACAGTTAGTCTATCACCCCTCCACTTT
CDR3: CASSRDGLEGTVSLSPLHF
size: -
D: TRBD1
V: TRBV4-2
J: TRBJ1-6

DNA: TGTGCCAGCAGTTACGGGGCAGGGACCTACGAGCAGTACTTC
CDR3: CASSYGAGTYEQYF
size: -
D: -
V: TRBV6-5
J: TRBJ2-7